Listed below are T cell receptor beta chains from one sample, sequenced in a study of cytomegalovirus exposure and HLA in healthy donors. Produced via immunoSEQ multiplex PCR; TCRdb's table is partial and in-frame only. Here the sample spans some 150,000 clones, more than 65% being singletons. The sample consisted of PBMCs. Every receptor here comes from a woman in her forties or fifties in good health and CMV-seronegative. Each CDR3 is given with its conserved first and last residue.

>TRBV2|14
CASSGTGGRNIQYF
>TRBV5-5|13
CASSFTGNYGYTF
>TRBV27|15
CASSGTRYGTDTQYF
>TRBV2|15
CASSVNTRAPYEQYF
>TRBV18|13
CASSPSQGDGYTF
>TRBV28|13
CASSLRGWTEAFF
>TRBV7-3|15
CASSTIAGGLNEQFF
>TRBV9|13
CASKASGSHEQFF
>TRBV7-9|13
CASSPTGVHEQYF
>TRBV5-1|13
CASSFSAYNEQFF
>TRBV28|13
CASRLGGPYEQYF
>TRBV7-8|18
CASSLDRTGGPSTDTQYF
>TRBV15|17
CATSRNKGQGAGEKLFF
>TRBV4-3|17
CASSQDLGLAGLNEQFF
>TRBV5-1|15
CASSATGTGQSPLHF
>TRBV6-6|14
CASRLGQGYYEQYF
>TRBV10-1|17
CASSDGGERGNTGELFF
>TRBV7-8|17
CASSLALQFNSNQPQHF
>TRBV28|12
CASSLGGYGYTF
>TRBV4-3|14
CASRTELPTGELFF
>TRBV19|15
CASNSGGLGGMTQYF
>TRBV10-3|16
CAISPGQGDSNQPQHF
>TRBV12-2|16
CASRLAFRGCTDTQYF
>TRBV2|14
CASSPRGDNSPLHF